Below, 13 T cell receptor beta chains from the same sample are listed, as sequenced in a study of blood T cell repertoires in COVID-19. Method: immunoSEQ multiplex PCR; TCRdb's copy keeps in-frame clones and lacks some. Among roughly 76,000 clones, about 89% were seen once, and the ten largest hold more than 0.95%. What was sequenced was PBMCs or T cells enriched from blood (not recorded which). The origin of the receptors is a woman aged 50 to 60 with acute COVID-19.

The chain joins TRBV5-8 to TRBJ1-2; D is possibly TRBD1 (5 bases). The V gene lost 5 bases and the J gene lost 2 bases, with 16 bases spanning the gap. The CDR3 spans 15 residues. Germline-derived CDR1 and CDR2 are SGHTS and YDEGEE. The CDR3 nucleotides are TGTGCCAGCAGAAATCAGGGCGGACTAAACTATGGCTACACCTTC. It yields the protein CASRNQGGLNYGYTF. Looking up the rest from reference TRBV5-8 and TRBJ1-2 gives the full variable domain: EAGVTQSPTHLIKTRGQQATLRCSPISGHTSVYWYQQALGLGLQFLLWYDEGEERNRGNFPPRFSGRQFPNYSSELNVNALELEDSALYLCASRNQGGLNYGYTFGSGTRLTVV.

The rearrangement links TRBV2 to TRBJ2-6; 7 nucleotides match TRBD1. After removal of 6 bases from V and 1 base from J, the junction contained 0 bases not matched to a gene. The length of the CDR3 is 14 residues. Germline assignment: CDR1 SNHLY and CDR2 FYNNEI. The CDR3 region is CASRQGSGANVLTF. Written as DNA, the CDR3 is TGTGCCAGCAGACAGGGGTCTGGGGCCAACGTCCTGACTTTC.

This clone was observed once. The chain joins TRBV30 to TRBJ2-7; D is ambiguous. Trimming shortened V by 0 bases and J by 3 bases, and 9 bases separated the two germline ends. Germline lookup yields CDR1 GTSNPN and CDR2 SVGIG (reference sequence). CDR3 length: 13 residues. CDR3 in DNA: TGTGCCTGGAGTGTTAGTTCTGGCTACGAGCAGTACTTC. This gives the protein CAWSVSSGYEQYF.

The V call is TRBV19, the J call TRBJ1-1; weak D call: TRBD1 (5 bases). The CDR3 is 14 residues long. V lost 1 base, J lost 1 base, and 7 bases lay in between. CDR1 is LNHDA and CDR2 is SQIVND in the germline V gene (reference sequence). CDR3 nucleotides: TGTGCCAGTAGTATAGTCGGGGGGAACACTGAAGCTTTCTTT. It is translated as CASSIVGGNTEAFF.

This sequence joins TRBV19 and TRBJ1-2; D perhaps matches TRBD1 (6 bases). This CDR3 is 15 amino acids long. The germline CDR1 and CDR2 sequences are LNHDA and SQIVND (reference sequence). Trimming stripped 1 base from V and 8 bases from J, with 17 bases between. CDR3 residues: CASSIASGQGHGYTF. The DNA of the CDR3 is TGTGCCAGTAGTATAGCTTCCGGGCAGGGACACGGCTACACCTTC.

V and J are TRBV28 and TRBJ1-5, with a weak D call TRBD1 (6 bases). Trimming shortened V by 7 bases and J by 10 bases, and 20 bases separated the two germline ends. Germline V CDR1 and CDR2: MDHEN, SYDVKM. The CDR3 consists of 14 residues. The DNA for the CDR3 is TGTGCCAGCACCATCAACCGGGGGGCGGCTCCCCAGCATTTT. Translated, it gives CASTINRGAAPQHF.

The chain couples TRBV12-3 or TRBV12-4 to TRBJ1-1, with no clear D. The ends were cut back, 1 base at V and 4 bases at J, with 7 bases in the middle. This CDR3 is built from 13 residues. CDR3 in amino acids: CASSLVETTEAFF. The CDR3 DNA reads TGTGCCAGCAGTTTAGTGGAGACCACTGAAGCTTTCTTT.

The rearrangement uses TRBV2 and TRBJ2-1; 7 bases match TRBD2. Germline CDR1 is SNHLY and CDR2 is FYNNEI. With 8 bases clipped from V and 2 bases from J, the junction kept 15 bases outside the gene matches. The CDR3 loop spans 17 amino acids. CDR3 in amino acids: CASGGGGGSVPYNEQFF. The CDR3 DNA follows: TGTGCCAGCGGGGGTGGAGGCGGGAGCGTCCCCTACAATGAGCAGTTCTTC.

This clone was picked up a small number of times. V gene TRBV7-9 combines with J gene TRBJ1-1, with a tentative D call TRBD1 (5 bases). CDR1 and CDR2 from the germline V gene are SEHNR and FQNEAQ (reference sequence). The V end lost 5 bases, the J end lost 5 bases, and 18 bases lay between the germline ends. This CDR3 is 15 amino acids long. CDR3 sequence: CASSTTHGGITEAFF. DNA of the CDR3: TGTGCCAGCAGCACAACTCACGGGGGAATTACTGAAGCTTTCTTT.

The chain carries TRBV10-3 and TRBJ2-3; no reliable D call. The V end was cut by 6 bases, the J end by 1 base, with 11 bases between. Per the germline V gene, CDR1 is ENHRY and CDR2 is SYGVKD. This CDR3 has 14 amino acids. The CDR3 protein is CAIRAEAGTDTQYF. DNA of the CDR3: TGTGCCATCAGGGCAGAGGCCGGCACAGATACGCAGTATTTT.

The V and J genes are TRBV29-1 and TRBJ2-7; D perhaps matches TRBD2 (6 bases). The CDR3 runs to 12 residues. The V gene's germline CDR1 is SQVTM and CDR2 ANQGSEA. Trimming left V 4 bases short and J 0 bases short, with 7 bases between. In DNA, the CDR3 is TGCAGCGTTGGCGGGAACTCCTACGAGCAGTACTTC. This gives the protein CSVGGNSYEQYF.

The chain uses TRBV12-3 or TRBV12-4 and TRBJ1-6; D is unresolved. This CDR3 is 13 amino acids long. The V end lost 5 bases, the J end lost 8 bases, and 10 bases lay between the germline ends. CDR3 in amino acids: CASSNYLYSPLHF. The CDR3 DNA is TGTGCCAGCAGTAACTATCTGTATTCACCCCTCCACTTT.

The V gene is TRBV29-1, the J gene TRBJ1-1, with 7 bases aligning to TRBD1. Germline V gene data show CDR1 as SQVTM and CDR2 as ANQGSEA. This CDR3 is built from 14 residues. Trimming removed 2 bases from V and 4 bases from J; junction bases left unmatched: 7. The CDR3 coding sequence is TGCAGCGTTGAACATACAGGGGCGCCCACTGAAGCTTTCTTT. Residues: CSVEHTGAPTEAFF.